These 18 T cell receptor beta chains share one sample of origin, sequenced in a study of blood T cell repertoires in COVID-19. Data came from immunoSEQ multiplex PCR; TCRdb stores just in-frame clones and leaves some out. The sample holds about 300,000 clones, about 87% seen once. The sample was peripheral blood. These receptor sequences come from a woman in her forties or fifties with COVID-19, enrolled during active disease.

V is TRBV6-5 and J is TRBJ2-7, with 10 positions matching TRBD1. The CDR3 contains 14 residues. Trimming removed 5 bases from V and 5 bases from J; junction bases left unmatched: 6. Germline V gene sequence: CDR1 MNHEY, CDR2 SVGAGI. The CDR3 spells CASSRQGATNEQYF. For the CDR3, the DNA is TGTGCCAGCAGTCGACAGGGGGCTACCAACGAGCAGTACTTC.

The chain is built from TRBV28 and TRBJ2-6; 7 bases fit TRBD1. V trimming: 8 bases; J trimming: 7 bases; junction bases outside the gene matches: 23. The V gene's germline CDR1 is MDHEN and CDR2 SYDVKM. CDR3 length: 19 residues. Here the CDR3 reads CASRVTGQIFSGVANVLTF. CDR3 coding DNA: TGTGCCAGCCGGGTCACGGGACAGATTTTCTCTGGGGTAGCCAACGTCCTGACTTTC.

This chain uses TRBV28 with TRBJ2-7, with 8 bases fitting TRBD1. With 5 bases clipped from V and 2 bases from J, the junction kept 5 bases outside the gene matches. Germline CDR1 reads MDHEN; CDR2 reads SYDVKM. The CDR3 is 14 residues long. CDR3 DNA: TGTGCCAGCAGTGCTGGGACAGGAGCCTACGAGCAGTACTTC. Its protein product is CASSAGTGAYEQYF.

V gene TRBV19 combines with J gene TRBJ2-5, with 8 bases that match TRBD1. The germline V gene has CDR1 LNHDA and CDR2 SQIVND (reference sequence). Trimming cost V 1 base and J 6 bases; bases outside gene matches: 7. CDR3 length: 15 residues. The DNA for the CDR3 is TGTGCCAGTAGTATAGTGGCAGGGGGCGAGAAGACCCAGTACTTC. Protein: CASSIVAGGEKTQYF.

This sequence joins TRBV4-1 and TRBJ1-1; the D is unclear. The CDR3 is 12 residues long. The germline V and J ends were trimmed by 1 base and 3 bases, with 3 bases remaining between them. Germline CDR1 and CDR2: MGHRA and YSYEKL. CDR3 amino acids: CASSQGDTEAFF. As DNA, the CDR3 is TGCGCCAGCAGCCAAGGCGACACTGAAGCTTTCTTT.

This clone has just one count. The V call is TRBV5-1, the J call TRBJ2-3; 7 nucleotides match TRBD1. The length of the CDR3 is 15 residues. CDR1 and CDR2 from the germline V gene are SGHRS and YFSETQ. V trimming: 4 bases; J trimming: 0 bases; junction bases outside the gene matches: 5. Here the CDR3 reads CASSGQGDSTDTQYF. The DNA of the CDR3 is TGCGCCAGCAGCGGGCAGGGGGATAGCACAGATACGCAGTATTTT.

This chain connects TRBV2 to TRBJ2-1; possible D gene TRBD2, 6 bases. V lost 6 bases, J lost 4 bases, and 19 bases lay in between. The germline V gene encodes CDR1 SNHLY and CDR2 FYNNEI. The CDR3 is made up of 16 amino acids. CDR3 sequence (DNA): TGTGCCAGCAGCGAGACGGGACTCCAGAATTACAATGAGCAGTTCTTC. Encoded protein: CASSETGLQNYNEQFF.

The chain is built from TRBV27 and TRBJ1-5; 8 bases match TRBD1. After removal of 5 bases from V and 4 bases from J, the junction contained 10 bases not matched to a gene. In germline, CDR1 is MNHEY, CDR2 SMNVEV (reference sequence). The CDR3 is 16 amino acids. The CDR3 reads CASSPSGTGENQPQHF. CDR3 sequence (DNA): TGTGCCAGCAGTCCTTCCGGGACAGGCGAGAATCAGCCCCAGCATTTT.

The chain carries TRBV6-1 and TRBJ2-7, with TRBD2 matching 12 bases. V was clipped by 0 bases and J by 2 bases; unmatched bases: 14. The CDR3 consists of 20 residues. Germline loops: CDR1 MNHNS, CDR2 SASEGT. Written as DNA, the CDR3 is TGTGCCAGCAGTGAAGCGGTTAGGGGGAGACTAGCGGGAGTGGCCTACGAGCAGTACTTC. Translating it yields CASSEAVRGRLAGVAYEQYF.

V usage is TRBV2 and J usage is TRBJ1-1; TRBD1 agrees at 7 bases. The V segment lost 7 bases and the J segment 6 bases; nucleotides outside the gene matches: 11. This CDR3 region has 14 residues. CDR1 SNHLY and CDR2 FYNNEI come from the germline V gene. The CDR3 DNA reads as TGTGCCAGCACCGCCCAGTTCAGGGGGGCTGAAGCTTTCTTT. Encoded protein: CASTAQFRGAEAFF.

In the case of this clone: An end of the junction differs from the germline gene, which may be a read error. The gene calls are TRBV7-3 and TRBJ2-5; 7 bases are a match to TRBD1. This CDR3 is 13 amino acids long. Germline V gene sequence: CDR1 SGHTA, CDR2 FQGTGA. CDR3 in DNA: TGTGCTAGCAGCAGGGGGTTTTTCGAGACCCAGTACTTC. Amino acids: CASSRGFFETQYF. The full variable domain, its missing parts supplied by reference TRBV7-3 and TRBJ2-5, is GAGVSQTPSNKVTEKGKYVELRCDPISGHTALYWYRQSLGQGPEFLIYFQGTGAADDSGLPNDRFFAVRPEGSVSTLKIQRTERGDSAVYLCASSRGFFETQYFGPGTRLLVL.

This chain uses TRBV20-1 with TRBJ2-1; 8 nucleotides align to TRBD2. CDR3 length: 13 residues. The V gene end was trimmed by 3 bases and the J gene end by 6 bases; junction bases not matched to a gene: 4. The germline V gene encodes CDR1 DFQATT and CDR2 SNEGSKA (reference sequence). The CDR3 loop is CSASREGPNEQFF. DNA for the CDR3: TGCAGTGCTAGTCGGGAGGGCCCCAATGAGCAGTTCTTC.

The DNA of the CDR3 is TGCGCCAGCAGCCAAGTCGGGACTTCGACCTACAATGAGCAGTTCTTC. This sequence encodes CASSQVGTSTYNEQFF. The chain links TRBV4-1 to TRBJ2-1, with D possibly TRBD2 on 6 matching bases. V was trimmed by 1 base and J by 2 bases, leaving 12 bases between them. Germline V gene lookup returns CDR1 MGHRA and CDR2 YSYEKL. The CDR3 contains 16 residues.

V and J are TRBV19 and TRBJ1-5; D is unclear. The CDR3 loop spans 17 amino acids. The V gene's germline CDR1 is LNHDA and CDR2 SQIVND (reference sequence). V was trimmed by 2 bases and J by 2 bases, leaving 16 bases between them. CDR3 sequence: CASSITRQVGGNQPQHF. For the CDR3, the DNA is TGTGCCAGTAGTATAACTAGGCAGGTGGGAGGCAATCAGCCCCAGCATTTT.

The chain carries TRBV7-9 and TRBJ2-6; TRBD1 is a possible D gene (5 bases). CDR1 SEHNR and CDR2 FQNEAQ come from the germline V gene (reference sequence). The V gene lost 7 bases and the J gene lost 2 bases, with 9 bases spanning the gap. The length of the CDR3 is 14 residues. CDR3 loop: CASIWGAGANVLTF. The CDR3, as DNA: TGTGCCAGCATATGGGGCGCTGGGGCCAACGTCCTGACTTTC.

V is TRBV18 and J is TRBJ2-1, with 9 bases aligning to TRBD2. Per the germline V gene, CDR1 is KGHSH and CDR2 is LQKENI. Trimming at V came to 5 bases and at J to 4 bases, leaving 21 bases not matched to a gene. CDR3 length: 20 amino acids. The CDR3 bases are TGTGCCAGCTCAATTAGCGGGAGAGGTCGGTCAGAGTTCCGATACAATGAGCAGTTCTTC. This encodes CASSISGRGRSEFRYNEQFF.

The V call is TRBV19, the J call TRBJ1-3, with 7 bases matching TRBD1. The CDR3 spans 14 residues. V lost 7 bases and J lost 2; bases outside the gene matches: 5. Looked up from germline, CDR1 is LNHDA and CDR2 is SQIVND (reference sequence). The CDR3 spells CASTTGTTGNTIYF. As DNA, the CDR3 is TGTGCCAGTACGACAGGGACGACTGGAAACACCATATATTTT. The whole variable domain, remainder taken from reference TRBV19 and TRBJ1-3, is DGGITQSPKYLFRKEGQNVTLSCEQNLNHDAMYWYRQDPGQGLRLIYYSQIVNDFQKGDIAEGYSVSREKKESFPLTVTSAQKNPTAFYLCASTTGTTGNTIYFGEGSWLTVV.

The rearrangement joins TRBV11-2 to TRBJ2-1; no clear D gene. From germline, CDR1 is SGHAT and CDR2 FQNNGV. The CDR3 is 12 residues long. Trimming pared 5 bases from V and 6 bases from J, leaving 8 bases between. The DNA of the CDR3 is TGTGCCAGCAGCCCACAAAGCAATGAGCAGTTCTTC. Its protein product is CASSPQSNEQFF.